This T cell receptor beta chain was profiled in a study of response to subunit inactivated influenza vaccine. Each CDR3 protein is one row after TCRdb ran MiXCR on the RT-PCR reads. The repertoire has about half a million distinct CDR3 sequences, 7.5% to 8.5% of them found once; the top ten carry 10% to 15%. With 0 bases removed from V and 3 bases from J, the gap between germline ends came to 8 bases. The CDR3 runs to 14 residues. The V gene's germline CDR1 is DFQATT and CDR2 SNEGSKA (reference sequence). This material consisted of PBMCs from blood, taken around 25 months after vaccination. This TCR was sampled from a man between 50 and 69 years old who received an inactivated influenza vaccine. The chain carries TRBV20-1 and TRBJ2-2; D call uncertain. The CDR3 region has the DNA TGCAGTGCTAGAGAACAGATCTACACCGGGGAGCTGTTTTTT. Amino acid sequence: CSAREQIYTGELFF.